Following are 17 T cell receptor beta chains from one sample sequenced in a study of shared clonotypes between healthy human individuals. Naive CD8 cells lacked CD45RO, underwent positive selection for CCR7 and left out terminally differentiated effector memory CD45RA+ cells. The data were produced by immunoSEQ multiplex PCR, yet TCRdb's version contains in-frame clones alone and is incomplete. The sample has approximately 1.9 million clones, 80% to 95% seen once. Material: naive CD8+ T cells from PBMCs. Every receptor here comes from a man between 18 and 29 years old in good health. Some clones in this sample may be carry-over from other donors' samples.

The V gene is TRBV19, the J gene TRBJ2-1; 7 positions match TRBD2. The CDR3 consists of 12 residues. The V and J ends lost 7 bases and 9 bases, in that order; junction bases with no gene match: 6. Looked up from germline, CDR1 is LNHDA and CDR2 is SQIVND (reference sequence). CDR3 coding DNA: TGTGCCAGTACCCTGGGGGGGAGTGAGCAGTTCTTC. Translating gives CASTLGGSEQFF.

This chain connects TRBV5-4 to TRBJ2-5; D possibly corresponds to TRBD2 (7 bases). This CDR3 is built from 15 residues. Per the germline V gene, CDR1 is SGHNT and CDR2 is YYREEE (reference sequence). V was pared by 2 bases and J by 5 bases, with 16 bases between. CDR3 bases: TGTGCCAGCAGCTTCGGGGCGGGGGCTCTGGAGACCCAGTACTTC. This encodes CASSFGAGALETQYF.

V usage is TRBV7-2 and J usage is TRBJ2-1; 15 nucleotides agree with TRBD2. Germline CDR1 reads SGHTA; CDR2 reads FQGNSA. This CDR3 region has 19 residues. After removal of 5 bases from V and 7 bases from J, the junction contained 15 bases not matched to a gene. CDR3 in DNA: TGTGCCAGCAGCCCCAGTTGGACTAGCGGGAGGGCCTGGGGTAATGAGCAGTTCTTC. It yields the protein CASSPSWTSGRAWGNEQFF.

This rearrangement joins TRBV19 to TRBJ2-7; perhaps D is TRBD1 or TRBD2 (5 bases each). The CDR3 length is 15 residues. V was pared by 0 bases and J by 5 bases, with 14 bases between. Germline V CDR1 and CDR2: LNHDA, SQIVND (reference sequence). CDR3 sequence: CASSIDREGPDEQYF. The DNA of the CDR3 is TGTGCCAGTAGTATAGACCGTGAGGGGCCGGACGAGCAGTACTTC.

This chain uses TRBV6-6 with TRBJ1-4; 10 nucleotides match TRBD1. Germline CDR1 reads MNHNY; CDR2 reads SVGAGI (reference sequence). The junction had 5 bases not matched to a gene; V was cut back by 2 bases and J by 5 bases. The CDR3 length is 16 residues. The CDR3 region is CASSYLRTGGNEKLFF. CDR3 bases: TGTGCCAGCAGTTACCTTAGGACAGGGGGGAATGAAAAACTGTTTTTT.

Concerning this clone itself: Distinct nucleotide sequences in the sample also encode this CDR3. This chain uses TRBV19 with TRBJ1-1; tentatively, D is TRBD1 (5 bases). The germline V gene encodes CDR1 LNHDA and CDR2 SQIVND (reference sequence). V lost 3 bases and J 2 bases, leaving 7 bases between the germline ends. The CDR3 runs 13 residues. In DNA form, the CDR3 reads TGTGCCAGTAGTATGCAGGGTAACACTGAAGCTTTCTTT. This encodes CASSMQGNTEAFF.

The J gene is TRBJ2-2, the V gene TRBV9, with 8 bases lining up with TRBD2. This CDR3 spans 17 amino acids. V lost 3 bases to trimming and J lost 6 bases; unmatched junction nucleotides: 13. Germline assignment: CDR1 SGDLS and CDR2 YYNGEE. For the CDR3, the DNA is TGTGCCAGCAGCGGAGGAAAGGGCGGGAGGTGGTCCGGGGAGCTGTTTTTT. This translates into CASSGGKGGRWSGELFF.

The chain combines TRBV4-3 with TRBJ2-4; no clear D. The germline V gene has CDR1 LGHNA and CDR2 YSLEER. V shed 0 bases and J shed 7 bases, with 16 bases lying between them. This CDR3 is 16 amino acids long. CDR3: CASSQDLGTPENIQYF. The CDR3, as DNA: TGCGCCAGCAGCCAAGATTTGGGAACACCCGAGAACATTCAGTACTTC.

The rearrangement links TRBV29-1 to TRBJ2-1; D is possibly TRBD2 (6 bases). The V end lost 2 bases, the J end lost 5 bases, and 19 bases lay between the germline ends. The CDR3 runs to 16 residues. CDR1 and CDR2 (germline): SQVTM, ANQGSEA. The CDR3 DNA reads as TGCAGCGTTGAAATCCGGGGACTTCTTACACACAATGAGCAGTTCTTC. This translates into CSVEIRGLLTHNEQFF.

The CDR3 protein is CASSILGQEDNEQFF. For the CDR3, the DNA is TGTGCCAGTAGTATCTTGGGACAGGAGGACAATGAGCAGTTCTTC. The rearrangement links TRBV19 to TRBJ2-1; 8 positions match TRBD1. The CDR3 has 15 residues. J lost 5 bases, V lost 3 bases, and 6 bases had no gene match. CDR1 LNHDA and CDR2 SQIVND come from the germline V gene (reference sequence).

The chain combines TRBV5-1 with TRBJ2-7; the D gene is possibly TRBD2 (6 bases). The CDR3 runs 19 residues. The V gene's germline CDR1 is SGHRS and CDR2 YFSETQ. Deletions cut 0 bases from V and 0 bases from J, with 22 bases between. The CDR3: CASSLGSRGEVGNSYEQYF. The CDR3 nucleotides are TGCGCCAGCAGCTTGGGATCCCGCGGGGAGGTCGGGAACTCCTACGAGCAGTACTTC.

V gene TRBV27 combines with J gene TRBJ2-7; 7 nucleotides line up with TRBD1. Per germline, CDR1 MNHEY and CDR2 SMNVEV (reference sequence). J was trimmed by 5 bases and V by 6 bases; bases with no gene match: 13. The CDR3 sequence is 15 residues long. CDR3 nucleotide sequence: TGTGCCAGCAGCCCCCTCGACAGGGACAGCCACGAGCAGTACTTC. Its protein is CASSPLDRDSHEQYF.

This chain joins TRBV7-2 and TRBJ2-7, with D unresolved. CDR1 is SGHTA and CDR2 is FQGNSA in the germline V gene. V lost 1 base and J 2 bases, leaving 21 bases between the germline ends. The CDR3 length is 18 residues. CDR3 loop: CASSLDIRHSQQTYEQYF. The DNA of the CDR3 is TGTGCCAGCAGCTTAGATATCCGCCACAGTCAGCAAACCTACGAGCAGTACTTC.

This chain connects TRBV27 to TRBJ1-5; D call uncertain. Germline V lookup: CDR1 MNHEY, CDR2 SMNVEV (reference sequence). Trimming removed 3 bases at V and 5 bases at J, with 11 bases between. This CDR3 spans 14 amino acids. CDR3 region: CASSLIGGDQPQHF. The CDR3 DNA sequence: TGTGCCAGCAGTTTGATAGGAGGCGATCAGCCCCAGCATTTT.

Note on this clone: A much larger clone differs from this one at a single base, so this may be a read error. The sample contains more than one DNA sequence encoding this CDR3. The CDR3 loop reads CASSVADSSYEQYF. The CDR3 DNA follows: TGTGCCAGCAGCGTAGCGGACAGCTCCTACGAGCAGTACTTC. This chain links TRBV9 with TRBJ2-7, with D possibly TRBD1 on 6 matching bases. This CDR3 is built from 14 residues. Germline CDR1 SGDLS, CDR2 YYNGEE. V lost 0 bases and J 0 bases, leaving 7 bases between the germline ends.

The V gene is TRBV11-2, the J gene TRBJ2-2, with 8 bases identical to TRBD1. The trim removed 1 base at V and 4 bases at J, leaving 2 bases unmatched. The germline CDR1 and CDR2 sequences are SGHAT and FQNNGV. The CDR3 loop spans 15 amino acids. The CDR3 protein is CASSLAGGLTGELFF. For the CDR3, the DNA is TGTGCCAGCAGCTTAGCAGGGGGCCTCACCGGGGAGCTGTTTTTT.

The chain is built from TRBV11-2 and TRBJ2-1; D could derive from TRBD1 or TRBD2 (5 bases each). V lost 5 bases and J lost 9, with 23 bases in between. The CDR3 has 16 residues. Germline V CDR1 and CDR2: SGHAT, FQNNGV. CDR3 DNA sequence: TGTGCCAGCAGCGAGAGGGGTCATTTACCCCTAGGTGAGCAGTTCTTC. This encodes CASSERGHLPLGEQFF.